This T cell receptor beta chain was captured in a study of blood T cells in healthy people across ages. Whole-study results and caveats: Unsorted PBMC material precluded a definitive naive versus antigen-experienced comparison. Significant beta diversity loss was already apparent by age roughly 38, declining roughly linearly. Relative to aged donors, long-lived donors carried more naive CD4+ cells and displayed higher diversity.

The germline gives CDR1 LGHNA, CDR2 YNFKEQ. Unmatched junction bases numbered 3, after V lost 0 bases and J lost 0 bases. The CDR3 is 16 residues long. Together with a sample-barcoded 5' primer, a J-beta primer mix was included in a second PCR lasting roughly 6 to 12 cycles. TCRdb re-derived calls from the 5' RACE reads in MiXCR, one entry per CDR3 protein. This table holds about 640,000 distinct CDR3 sequences, under 70% found once. Samples each yielded at least 6 micrograms of total RNA. Note on this clonotype: The antigen is unknown.

The rearrangement links TRBV4-2 to TRBJ2-3, with TRBD2 matching over 7 bases. Sequenced sample: blood. The clonotype originates from a man between 60 and 75 years old in good health. The DNA of the CDR3 is TGTGCCAGCAGCCAAGATTGGGGGGGGAGCACAGATACGCAGTATTTT. As protein: CASSQDWGGSTDTQYF.